This T cell receptor (beta chain) was observed in a study of blood T cell repertoires in COVID-19. Study background: Samples came from the United States, Italy and Spain, spanning acute and convalescent COVID-19. Sample material is recorded as cDNA or gDNA derived from T cells, B-cell-depleted T cells, or PBMCs.

This table comes from immunoSEQ multiplex PCR, and its TCRdb copy is limited to in-frame clones, with some not included. The sample lists about 140,000 clones; roughly 89% were seen once. The source of this sequence is a human donor in a cohort sampled during active COVID-19. Sequenced material: peripheral blood.

CDR3 amino acids: CASNAGALGEQYF. The CDR3 nucleotides read TGTGCCAGCAACGCGGGGGCCCTTGGCGAGCAGTACTTC. This rearrangement joins TRBV6-5 to TRBJ2-7; possible D gene TRBD2, 7 bases. The germline V gene encodes CDR1 MNHEY and CDR2 SVGAGI. The CDR3 contains 13 residues. The V gene lost 7 bases and the J gene lost 6 bases, with 16 bases spanning the gap.